The next 20 T cell receptor beta chains were all read from a single sample in a study of cytomegalovirus exposure and HLA in healthy donors. The PCR employed 60 Vbeta primers together with 13 Jbeta primers. The protocol was immunoSEQ multiplex PCR, while the TCRdb copy is restricted to in-frame clones and leaves out a portion. Its listing shows fewer than 75,000 clones. The sequencing sample was made of PBMCs. The receptors shown here come from a boy younger than 18 in good health and CMV-seronegative.

The V call is TRBV7-2, the J call TRBJ2-1, with 9 bases fitting TRBD1. The CDR3 is made up of 16 amino acids. Trimming cost V 5 bases and J 3 bases; bases outside gene matches: 8. Germline V gene sequence: CDR1 SGHTA, CDR2 FQGNSA. In nucleotides, the CDR3 is TGTGCCAGCAGCCCTTCTGGACAGGGGCACTACAATGAGCAGTTCTTC. It specifies CASSPSGQGHYNEQFF.

The genes are TRBV29-1 and TRBJ2-3; no reliable D call. This CDR3 has 11 residues. The V gene's germline CDR1 is SQVTM and CDR2 ANQGSEA. V shed 6 bases and J shed 6 bases, with 10 bases lying between them. The DNA of the CDR3 is TGCAGCGTCCGCAGGCAGGATACGCAGTATTTT. Its translation: CSVRRQDTQYF.

This chain uses TRBV11-2 with TRBJ2-7; the D gene is possibly TRBD1 (5 bases). The CDR3 loop spans 14 amino acids. Germline assignment: CDR1 SGHAT and CDR2 FQNNGV. Trimming cost V 1 base and J 4 bases, with 11 bases left between them. CDR3 coding DNA: TGTGCCAGCAGCTTAGGGTCAGGGTTGTACGAGCAGTACTTC. It translates to CASSLGSGLYEQYF.

The J gene is TRBJ2-3, the V gene TRBV5-4, with TRBD2 matching 7 bases. CDR1 and CDR2 from the germline V gene are SGHNT and YYREEE (reference sequence). Trimming at V came to 0 bases and at J to 1 base, leaving 8 bases not matched to a gene. This CDR3 is 17 amino acids long. The CDR3 protein is CASSLDEAGVGTDTQYF. The DNA of the CDR3 is TGTGCCAGCAGCTTGGACGAGGCGGGAGTGGGCACAGATACGCAGTATTTT.

The CDR3 is CASSDVIGGSLNTEAFF. CDR3 sequence (DNA): TGTGCCAGCAGTGATGTTATTGGGGGCAGCTTGAACACTGAAGCTTTCTTT. The rearrangement links TRBV2 to TRBJ1-1; D is possibly TRBD1 (6 bases). V dropped 3 bases and J dropped 0 bases, with 17 bases sitting between them. Germline loops: CDR1 SNHLY, CDR2 FYNNEI. There are 17 residues in the CDR3.

V usage is TRBV29-1 and J usage is TRBJ2-2, with 11 bases that match TRBD1. Germline V gene lookup returns CDR1 SQVTM and CDR2 ANQGSEA. The J segment lost 7 bases and the V segment lost 4 bases, leaving 14 bases of the junction unmatched. CDR3 size: 17 residues. The CDR3 spells CSVGGRGQGAHGGELFF. CDR3 nucleotide sequence: TGCAGCGTTGGCGGTAGAGGACAGGGGGCGCATGGCGGGGAGCTGTTTTTT.

J is TRBJ1-5 and V is TRBV19; a possible D gene is TRBD1 (5 bases). Germline V gene lookup returns CDR1 LNHDA and CDR2 SQIVND (reference sequence). The CDR3 spans 16 residues. The V end was cut by 6 bases, the J end by 2 bases, with 17 bases between. The CDR3 DNA follows: TGTGCCAGTAGCACGACAGCCCTGCAGGGCAATCAGCCCCAGCATTTT. The encoded protein is CASSTTALQGNQPQHF.

This rearrangement joins TRBV4-1 to TRBJ2-7; tentatively, D is TRBD2 (6 bases). The V end was cut by 0 bases, the J end by 3 bases, with 18 bases between. CDR1 and CDR2 (germline): MGHRA, YSYEKL. This CDR3 has 17 residues. This CDR3 reads CASSQELAMQGGYEQYF. The DNA for the CDR3 is TGCGCCAGCAGCCAAGAACTCGCGATGCAGGGAGGCTACGAGCAGTACTTC.

This rearrangement joins TRBV2 to TRBJ1-6, with 7 positions matching TRBD1. This CDR3 comprises 16 residues. Germline loops: CDR1 SNHLY, CDR2 FYNNEI. Losses at the gene ends were 2 bases for V and 6 bases for J; bases not matched to a gene: 7. The CDR3 bases are TGTGCCAGCAGTGAAAGTCAGGGGGTAGGTAATTCACCCCTCCACTTT. Encoded protein: CASSESQGVGNSPLHF.

This chain links TRBV5-1 with TRBJ1-1; 8 nucleotides match TRBD1. The germline V gene has CDR1 SGHRS and CDR2 YFSETQ. Unmatched junction bases numbered 4, after V lost 5 bases and J lost 4 bases. The CDR3 sequence is 13 residues long. The DNA of the CDR3 is TGCGCCAGCAGGCCACAGGGGGGCACTGAAGCTTTCTTT. This translates into CASRPQGGTEAFF.

J is TRBJ2-3 and V is TRBV19; TRBD2 aligns across 12 bases. In germline, CDR1 is LNHDA, CDR2 SQIVND (reference sequence). The CDR3 runs 16 residues. V was pared by 4 bases and J by 0 bases, with 2 bases of the junction left unmatched. CDR3 nucleotide sequence: TGTGCCAGTAGTAGAGGACTAGCGGGAAGCACAGATACGCAGTATTTT. Translation: CASSRGLAGSTDTQYF.

The chain joins TRBV11-1 to TRBJ2-2, with 11 bases identical to TRBD1. Germline V gene data show CDR1 as SGHAT and CDR2 as FQDESV (reference sequence). The V segment lost 7 bases and the J segment 6 bases; nucleotides outside the gene matches: 4. The CDR3 runs 14 residues. CDR3 nucleotides: TGTGCCAGCAATCCGGGACAGGGGGCCGGGGAGCTGTTTTTT. Translation gives CASNPGQGAGELFF.

The chain links TRBV6-1 to TRBJ1-2; 9 nucleotides line up with TRBD1. Trimming cost V 2 bases and J 6 bases; bases outside gene matches: 7. In germline, CDR1 is MNHNS, CDR2 SASEGT. The CDR3 sequence is 15 residues long. The CDR3 DNA reads as TGTGCCAGCAGTGAAAAAGGGACAGGGCGCGATGGCTACACCTTC. Translating gives CASSEKGTGRDGYTF.

This chain links TRBV6-5 with TRBJ1-5; TRBD1 is a possible D gene (5 bases). The V end was cut by 7 bases, the J end by 7 bases, with 17 bases between. The CDR3 consists of 14 residues. CDR1 is MNHEY and CDR2 is SVGAGI in the germline V gene. CDR3 amino acids: CASTPQQGGQPQHF. The CDR3 DNA reads TGTGCCAGCACCCCACAGCAGGGAGGGCAGCCCCAGCATTTT.

The chain has TRBV2 and TRBJ1-1; TRBD1 is a possible D gene (6 bases). The CDR3 spans 15 residues. V was clipped by 3 bases and J by 3 bases, with 14 bases between them. Germline lookup yields CDR1 SNHLY and CDR2 FYNNEI. The CDR3 region is CASSESGTGHTEAFF. The CDR3 nucleotides read TGTGCCAGCAGTGAGAGTGGAACAGGGCACACTGAAGCTTTCTTT.

V and J are TRBV27 and TRBJ1-5, with D uncertain. Germline V gene lookup returns CDR1 MNHEY and CDR2 SMNVEV (reference sequence). The V gene lost 6 bases and the J gene lost 4 bases, with 13 bases spanning the gap. The length of the CDR3 is 14 residues. Here the CDR3 DNA reads TGTGCCAGCAGCCGCGCGGGCGGGAATCAGCCCCAGCATTTT. This sequence encodes CASSRAGGNQPQHF.

J is TRBJ1-1 and V is TRBV11-2; 10 bases fit TRBD1. Germline V gene lookup returns CDR1 SGHAT and CDR2 FQNNGV. The CDR3 is 15 residues long. The trim removed 5 bases at V and 4 bases at J, leaving 7 bases unmatched. In nucleotides, the CDR3 is TGTGCCAGCAGCCCAAGGACAGGGGGGTCCACTGAAGCTTTCTTT. Translating gives CASSPRTGGSTEAFF.

The rearrangement joins TRBV4-1 to TRBJ1-1; no clear D. Trimming took 0 bases from V and 8 from J, leaving 16 bases between them. This CDR3 has 15 amino acids. CDR1 and CDR2 from the germline V gene are MGHRA and YSYEKL. The DNA for the CDR3 is TGCGCCAGCAGCCAAGAAGCCCTCCTTAACGAGGAAGCTTTCTTT. It translates to CASSQEALLNEEAFF.

The J gene is TRBJ1-1, the V gene TRBV30; a weak D match, TRBD1 (6 bases). The germline V gene encodes CDR1 GTSNPN and CDR2 SVGIG (reference sequence). The CDR3 extends over 17 amino acids. Trimming pared 5 bases from V and 1 base from J, leaving 23 bases between. CDR3 DNA: TGTGCCTGGGCCCGAGGACAGCGACACGCAGCGAACACTGAAGCTTTCTTT. This gives the protein CAWARGQRHAANTEAFF.

The rearrangement uses TRBV9 and TRBJ2-1, with TRBD1 as a possible D gene (6 bases). This CDR3 region has 12 residues. Trimming shortened V by 5 bases and J by 8 bases, and 11 bases separated the two germline ends. Germline CDR1 and CDR2: SGDLS and YYNGEE. This chain's CDR3 is CASSIQGDEQFF. The CDR3 DNA reads TGTGCCAGCAGTATACAGGGAGATGAGCAGTTCTTC.